By its share, the clone carrying this T cell receptor beta chain is medium-sized. The antigen remains unidentified. This sample is drawn from a study of T cell repertoires and leukemia-associated antigens. Study-wide background: Samples yielded about 3.3 to 5.5 million effective reads each, around 15 million overall. Broader study findings: Specificity and function of the expanded clones need further investigation.

The CD3+ T cells first had an overnight rest without serum. TCRdb analysed the 5' RACE reads with MiXCR anew, one entry per CDR3 protein. The repertoire holds 12,000 or so distinct CDR3 sequences, with over 40% as singletons. Germline V gives CDR1 LGHNA, CDR2 YNFKEQ. Trimming took off 3 bases at V and 0 bases at J, with 9 bases between the two ends. The CDR3 has 14 residues. The chain links TRBV4-2 to TRBJ2-7; TRBD2 is a possible D gene (6 bases). Sequencing was performed on CD3+ T cells sorted from blood and cultured. This TCR was sampled from a female donor in good health. The CDR3 bases are TGTGCCAGCAGCCATGTAGCGGCCTCCTACGAGCAGTACTTC. Amino acids: CASSHVAASYEQYF.